This TCR beta chain was identified in a study of regulatory T cells in long-lasting Graves disease listed by TCRdb under 2021. With regard to the full study: Newly diagnosed Graves' disease patients had taken antithyroid drugs for less than 3 months. Peripheral blood TCR sequencing and RNA sequencing compared persistent Graves' disease patients with newly diagnosed Graves' disease patients. The study was conducted in China and was registered as a clinical trial. TCR sequencing covered approximately 13 persistent and about 20 newly diagnosed Graves' disease patients, about 35 samples in total. Broad study findings and their caveats: Sequencing and analysis were restricted to the TCR beta chain. Persistent patients shared more public clonotypes among themselves (2,741) than newly diagnosed patients did (more than 850). The small sample size was acknowledged by the authors as a limitation that may reduce accuracy. Persistent disease showed preferential use of TRBV28, TRBJ1-2 and TRBJ2-5, whereas newly diagnosed disease favored TRBV20-1 and TRBJ2-1. The study examined only peripheral blood because the primary lesion, thyroid tissue, could not be accessed. Compared with newly diagnosed patients, patients with persistent Graves' disease had lower TCR Shannon entropy and fewer highly expanded clones, which suggests clonal expansion.

The library was obtained by multiplex PCR. TCRdb shows the sequencer as Illumina HiSeq 4000. TCR beta libraries were built with iRepertoire HTBI primers and Arm-PCR amplification of CDR3 regions. Before sequencing, the PCR products underwent gel purification. As for the authors' bioinformatics: Gene usage analysis of CDR3 amino acid clonotypes used the approximately 62 TRBV and about 13 TRBJ segments found across samples. Filtered high-quality paired reads were merged into contigs using COPE and FqMerger. Contigs were aligned with BLAST to IMGT TRBV, TRBD and TRBJ reference genes, and CDR3 was defined per IMGT. Highly expanded clones were defined as clonotypes with a frequency above 0.1%. Shannon entropy served as the measure of repertoire diversity, while the Gini coefficient captured V-J evenness. A clonotype was considered public if more than one individual shared it. In TCRdb, the public reads were trimmed at Q25 with fastp and aligned with MiXCR, with productive beta chains retained. Under each unique CDR3 protein, matching rows form one entry showing the most common genes and DNA. TCRdb's processing, not the study's, gives the V and J calls here. This sample lists about 540,000 distinct CDR3 sequences; roughly 13% were detected once. The top ten clonotypes cover roughly a tenth of the sample.

From cysteine to phenylalanine, the CDR3 is 14 amino acids long. Only the CDR3 DNA stays, 42 bases, in frame from base 1. In the germline V gene (reference sequence), CDR1 corresponds to LNHDA and CDR2 to SQIVND. The germline V end is reduced by 6 bases and the J end by 5 bases; junction bases left unmatched: 5. This clonotype came up many times. Its specific antigen is unknown. Nothing much larger sits one base from this clone, and base qualities are not available. Read against the paper, the sample's time point label means: newly diagnosed GD, antithyroid drugs for less than 3 months. For both TCR sequencing and RNA sequencing, RNA was extracted from PBMCs using TRIzol. The diagnosis of Graves' disease was made according to American Thyroid Association guidelines. Patients were recruited from an endocrinology department in Xi'an, China. From each patient, approximately 10 milliliters of peripheral blood was collected into an EDTA anticoagulant tube. Ficoll Paque Plus density gradient separation was used to isolate PBMCs, and no additional T cell sorting was done. RNA quality was checked with an Agilent 2100 Bioanalyzer and agarose gel, and concentration with a NanoDrop 2000.

These data were likewise used in another study, on T cells in Graves' hyperthyroidism and ophthalmopathy. As the second paper documents: A patient counted as having stable Graves' hyperthyroidism if no progression to ophthalmopathy occurred over 18 months of follow-up. The hyperthyroidism patients were between 18 and 65 years old and newly diagnosed, with a disease duration of less than 2 months. The study excluded patients with uncontrolled infections, other autoimmune diseases, pregnancy or lactation. Diagnoses were based on clinical symptoms, serum thyroxine and TRAb, thyroid ultrasound and orbital computed tomography. A first-round RT-PCR of the TCR CDR3 used the HTBI primer set with the Qiagen OneStep RT-PCR kit. Blood samples also contained most of the expanded thyroid clonotypes (frequency above 0.001), which suggests that blood repertoires may reflect thyroid immune responses. A 13 V-J signature model separated ophthalmopathy from stable hyperthyroidism, with over 85% sensitivity and roughly 81% specificity in cross-validation and 80%/75% in testing. In validation, the model predicted progression to ophthalmopathy with 55% to 71% sensitivity and 72% to 75% specificity, a median of around six months before onset. To identify distinguishing TCR V-J signatures, a discovery cohort of about a hundred patients was used, comprising some 45 with Graves' ophthalmopathy and some 57 with stable Graves' hyperthyroidism. Prospective prediction of ophthalmopathy was tested in an independent validation cohort of under 20 hyperthyroidism patients and 17 patients who later progressed to ophthalmopathy. The roughly 90 discovery patients were divided at random into training and test sets in a 7:3 ratio. In addition, the study compared T-cell repertoires in thyroid tissue and in blood from about six Graves' hyperthyroidism patients. After sampling, hyperthyroidism patients received methimazole starting at 30 mg daily, and ophthalmopathy patients received high-dose intravenous methylprednisolone. Libraries were constructed in a second round of multiplex PCR, after which size selection and purification were performed. Paired-end sequencing of the libraries was performed with 100 bp reads on an Illumina HiSeq2000. SOAPnuke was used to process the raw data, removing reads that contained adapters or uncalled bases, had a mean Phred below 15, or lacked an exact match to the constant primer or identifier. High-quality paired reads were merged using COPE v1.2.5, and each unique nucleotide sequence was defined as a clonotype. MiTCR v1.1 was used to align clonotypes to the IMGT TRBV, TRBD and TRBJ reference segments. Only V-J combinations with frequency above 0.0001, covering 99% to 99.2% of repertoires, were analysed. The TCS score was defined as F50 (clonal expansion) divided by E x V (chaos), with BLOSUM62-based TCRdist calculated between CDR3 peptides within each V-J. Welch's t-statistics and random forest reduced fewer than 550 V-J features to around 14, which were used in a naive Bayes classifier (R e1071). No statistical method was used to fix the sample size in advance, and group allocation was not hidden from the investigators. The paper reports TCR Vbeta CDR3 sequencing of 135 peripheral blood samples: under 45 ophthalmopathy, roughly 80 hyperthyroidism and around 17 progressor patients.

The chain couples TRBV19 to TRBJ1-5; a stretch of 9 junction bases matches TRBD1. The TCR originated in a man younger than 45 with Graves disease. Donor details come from another sample of the same person, matched by shared clones. The material was peripheral blood mononuclear cells (PBMCs), obtained at new diagnosis, from a patient treated with antithyroid drugs. CDR3 region: CASRRTGEDQPQHF. The bases are TGTGCCAGTAGAAGGACAGGGGAAGATCAGCCCCAGCATTTT.